The present T cell receptor beta chain was sequenced within a study of OX40 agonist ivuxolimab in advanced cancers. Background on the study: Ivuxolimab was delivered to patients intravenously every 2 weeks at doses spanning 0.01 to 10 mg/kg.

CDR3 length equals 12 residues. The germline CDR1 and CDR2 sequences are SQVTM and ANQGSEA. J gave up 1 base and V 5 bases, and 1 base lay outside the gene matches. Measured with immunoSEQ multiplex PCR; TCRdb has only the in-frame clones, and not every one. The data hold 70,000 to 100,000 clones, with about 85% observed a single time. The sequence was obtained from an adult with an advanced solid tumor such as melanoma, head and neck, liver or kidney cancer. The chain has TRBV29-1 and TRBJ2-5; 7 nucleotides align to TRBD2. The sample in question was CD4+ or CD8+ T cells sorted from blood, obtained in a trial of the OX40 agonist ivuxolimab. CDR3 region: CSVRTSQETQYF. CDR3 bases: TGCAGCGTTCGGACTAGCCAAGAGACCCAGTACTTC.